The sequence of this T cell receptor (beta chain) was determined in a study of T-cell reconstitution after alpha-beta-depleted transplantation in children. Unique molecular identifiers were built into the TCRbeta library. TCRdb re-derived calls from the PCR reads in MiXCR, one entry per CDR3 protein. The table lists approximately 390,000 distinct CDR3 sequences, roughly 11% of them singletons. In germline, CDR1 is MNHEY, CDR2 SMNVEV (reference sequence). This CDR3 region has 14 residues. V lost 3 bases and J lost 5, with 13 bases in between. This chain links TRBV27 with TRBJ2-5; either TRBD1 or TRBD2 may fit D (6 bases each). Specimen: PBMCs from the stem cell graft donor, collected from the stem cell graft. The sequence derives from a human donor who donated a stem cell graft to a child with acute myeloid leukemia. CDR3 sequence reads: CASSFLGGEETQYF. The CDR3 DNA reads TGTGCCAGCAGTTTTCTCGGGGGCGAGGAGACCCAGTACTTC.